The TCR beta chain described here comes from a study of blood T cell repertoires in COVID-19. Across the study: The United States, Italy and Spain provided the acute and convalescent COVID-19 samples. PBMCs, B-cell-depleted T cells, or T cells provided the cDNA or gDNA that made up the material.

The CDR3 totals 15 residues. Trimming cost V 3 bases and J 3 bases, with 15 bases left between them. The germline CDR1 and CDR2 sequences are LGHNA and YNFKEQ. In the original workflow: From reference gene primer amplification, estimates of nucleated cell counts were derived. Libraries were prepared by immunoSEQ multiplex PCR; TCRdb keeps only in-frame clonotypes and omits some of them. That table is the source of V, J and clone size, and D and trimming were worked out from the DNA. The table has 85,000 to 120,000 clones, around 80% seen once; the top ten hold around 15%. The material sequenced was peripheral blood. This clonotype originated in a woman aged 55-70 years with acute or convalescent COVID-19. This chain joins TRBV4-2 and TRBJ2-7; the D gene is possibly TRBD2 (5 bases). The CDR3 DNA reads TGTGCCAGCAGCCAGAGGGAAGGCAGTAACTACGAGCAGTACTTC. It codes for CASSQREGSNYEQYF.